The rows below give T cell receptor beta chains drawn from one sample of a study of cytomegalovirus exposure and HLA in healthy donors. Sequenced by immunoSEQ multiplex PCR; TCRdb stores in-frame clones only, minus some. Here the sample spans around 150,000 clones, roughly 80% being singletons. The sample was PBMCs. Receptors originate from a male donor in good health and CMV-seronegative. CDR3s include the opening cysteine and the closing phenylalanine or tryptophan. D genes are given only for firm matches. Clone size is not always given. Where it is, it says once, few, many or a class for expanded clones.

>.|TRBJ1-4|.|TRBV11-2
TGTGCCAGCAGCTTGCGGAATTGGGGCGAAAAACTGTTTTTT
CASSLRNWGEKLFF
>TRBD2|TRBJ2-3|.|TRBV5-1
TGCGCCAGCAGCTCAGGGACTAGCGGCGATACGCAGTATTTT
CASSSGTSGDTQYF
>.|TRBJ1-5|.|TRBV19
TGTGCCAGTAGTATGGACAGCAAACCCCCCCAGCATTTT
CASSMDSKPPQHF
>.|TRBJ2-1|.|TRBV11-2
TGTGCCAGCAGCTTAGGACTTTACGATGAGCAGTTCTTC
CASSLGLYDEQFF
>.|TRBJ1-2|.|TRBV16
TGTGCCAGCAGCCAATTAACGGGGGACTATGGCTACACCTTC
CASSQLTGDYGYTF
>.|TRBJ1-2|few|TRBV28
TGTGCCAGCAGTACATCCGGGGGGTCAGGCGGCTATGGCTACACCTTC
CASSTSGGSGGYGYTF
>.|TRBJ2-7|.|TRBV4-1
TGCGCCAGCAGCCAAGCAGCAGGGGATCCCTCCTACGAGCAGTACTTC
CASSQAAGDPSYEQYF
>.|TRBJ2-7|once|TRBV5-1
TGCGCCAGCAGCTCAGGACAGACCTACGAGCAGTACTTC
CASSSGQTYEQYF
>TRBD1|TRBJ2-7|many|TRBV7-9
TGTGCCAGCAGTTCAACTCGGGACAGGGTTCTCTACGAGCAGTACTTC
CASSSTRDRVLYEQYF
>.|TRBJ1-6|.|TRBV5-6
TGTGCCAGCAGCGCCGGACAGAGGTTTTCACCCCTCCACTTT
CASSAGQRFSPLHF
>TRBD2|TRBJ2-5|.|TRBV7-6
TGTGCCAGCAGCGGAGGGGGTAGCGGGGGGAAGGAGACCCAGTACTTC
CASSGGGSGGKETQYF
>.|TRBJ1-3|.|TRBV5-1
TGCGCCAGCAGCTTGGGCGGGAGCTCTGGAAACACCATATATTTT
CASSLGGSSGNTIYF
>TRBD2|TRBJ2-3|.|TRBV7-2
TGTGCCAGCAGCCTAGGCGGCGGGAGCGGGTCAGATACGCAGTATTTT
CASSLGGGSGSDTQYF